The 21 T cell receptor beta chains reported below all come from one sample, sequenced in a study of blood T cell repertoires in COVID-19. Here immunoSEQ multiplex PCR was the method, and the copy in TCRdb shows in-frame clones only, minus some. The repertoire holds 60,000 to 70,000 clones, with about 86% as singletons. Sequencing was carried out using peripheral blood. The receptor source for this set is a woman between 55 and 75 years old with acute or convalescent COVID-19.

The chain combines TRBV5-1 with TRBJ1-1, with a tentative D call TRBD1 (5 bases). Germline CDR1 SGHRS, CDR2 YFSETQ. V was cut by 1 base and J by 1 base, with 11 bases left in between. The CDR3 runs 15 residues. The CDR3 sequence: CASSLQLTGNTEAFF. The CDR3 nucleotides read TGCGCCAGCAGCTTGCAACTTACAGGGAACACTGAAGCTTTCTTT.

The chain links TRBV28 to TRBJ1-2, with a possible D match to TRBD1 (5 bases). Germline V gene data show CDR1 as MDHEN and CDR2 as SYDVKM. Trimming pared 6 bases from V and 3 bases from J, leaving 11 bases between. This CDR3 comprises 13 residues. The CDR3 DNA sequence: TGTGCCAGCAGGGCAGGGAATCACTATGGCTACACCTTC. This codes for CASRAGNHYGYTF.

This chain links TRBV29-1 with TRBJ2-5; TRBD1 aligns across 10 bases. Germline V gives CDR1 SQVTM, CDR2 ANQGSEA. CDR3 length: 14 amino acids. V dropped 6 bases and J dropped 5; count of bases not matched to a gene: 9. The CDR3 region has the DNA TGCAGCGTCGATCCCGGGACAGGGGATGAGACCCAGTACTTC. Its protein is CSVDPGTGDETQYF. The full variable domain, its missing parts supplied by reference TRBV29-1 and TRBJ2-5, is SAVISQKPSRDICQRGTSLTIQCQVDSQVTMMFWYRQQPGQSLTLIATANQGSEATYESGFVIDKFPISRPNLTFSTLTVSNMSPEDSSIYLCSVDPGTGDETQYFGPGTRLLVL.

The chain employs TRBV18 and TRBJ2-5; TRBD1 matches at 7 bases. With V trimmed by 0 bases and J by 0 bases, 10 bases remained unmatched. Germline V gene data show CDR1 as KGHSH and CDR2 as LQKENI. This CDR3 spans 18 amino acids. The CDR3 DNA reads TGTGCCAGCTCACCACCGTGGACAGGCAGGAGTTACCAAGAGACCCAGTACTTC. Its translation is CASSPPWTGRSYQETQYF.

The chain joins TRBV3-1 (or the pseudogene TRBV3-2) to TRBJ1-1; TRBD1 matches at 7 bases. The ends lost 4 bases at V and 1 base at J; junction bases unmatched: 12. Germline V gives CDR1 LGHDT, CDR2 YNNKEL (reference sequence). The CDR3 loop spans 17 amino acids. The chain's CDR3 is CASSPHEGAGRNTEAFF. The CDR3 nucleotides are TGTGCCAGCAGCCCTCACGAGGGGGCCGGGAGGAACACTGAAGCTTTCTTT.

The genes are TRBV27 and TRBJ2-3; D unclear. This CDR3 is built from 13 residues. V was cut by 2 bases and J by 0 bases, with 3 bases left in between. The germline gives CDR1 MNHEY, CDR2 SMNVEV (reference sequence). The CDR3 is CASSLPSTDTQYF. The CDR3 nucleotides are TGTGCCAGCAGTTTACCTAGCACAGATACGCAGTATTTT.

This chain connects TRBV7-9 to TRBJ2-5; perhaps TRBD1 as D (6 bases). This CDR3 spans 15 amino acids. The germline gives CDR1 SEHNR, CDR2 FQNEAQ (reference sequence). V was cut by 1 base and J by 0 bases, with 9 bases left in between. CDR3: CASSLGQAYQETQYF. The CDR3 DNA sequence: TGTGCCAGCAGCTTAGGACAGGCCTACCAAGAGACCCAGTACTTC.

The chain couples TRBV12-3 or TRBV12-4 to TRBJ1-1, with unresolved D. V lost 6 bases and J lost 6, with 8 bases in between. This CDR3 contains 11 residues. The DNA of the CDR3 is TGTGCCAGCAGCTCTTTAGCTGAAGCTTTCTTT. This gives the protein CASSSLAEAFF.

The chain carries TRBV6-1 and TRBJ1-6; no clear D. The CDR3 length is 13 residues. V lost 3 bases and J lost 15, with 15 bases in between. CDR1 MNHNS and CDR2 SASEGT come from the germline V gene. CDR3 coding DNA: TGTGCCAGCAGTGAGGCCCTCCTGTCAAACCTCCACTTT. As protein: CASSEALLSNLHF.

This sequence joins TRBV2 and TRBJ2-2, with 7 bases aligning to TRBD1. With V trimmed by 0 bases and J by 7 bases, 5 bases remained unmatched. The CDR3 runs to 15 residues. CDR1 SNHLY and CDR2 FYNNEI come from the germline V gene. The CDR3 sequence is CASSEALRGLGELFF. The CDR3 bases are TGTGCCAGCAGTGAAGCGTTGAGGGGGCTCGGGGAGCTGTTTTTT.

V usage is TRBV7-9 and J usage is TRBJ2-7; TRBD1 agrees at 7 bases. Germline V gene sequence: CDR1 SEHNR, CDR2 FQNEAQ (reference sequence). Trimming took 5 bases from V and 5 from J; bases not matched to a gene: 3. The CDR3 covers 12 residues. The CDR3 nucleotides read TGTGCCAGCAGCCTCACAGGGGACGAGCAGTACTTC. Residues: CASSLTGDEQYF.

The chain links TRBV4-1 to TRBJ1-3, with D possibly being TRBD1 (5 bases). Germline V gene data show CDR1 as MGHRA and CDR2 as YSYEKL. Between the trimmed V and J ends, which lost 2 bases and 0 bases, there was a span of 14 bases. The CDR3 length is 17 residues. CDR3 DNA sequence: TGCGCCAGCAGCCAACCGGTAAGGGGCAGCTCTGGAAACACCATATATTTT. Translation: CASSQPVRGSSGNTIYF.

The J gene is TRBJ1-5, the V gene TRBV12-5; no definite D call. Germline V gene data show CDR1 as LGHNT and CDR2 as FRNRAP. The CDR3 runs to 13 residues. Trimming removed 1 base at V and 6 bases at J, with 7 bases between. CDR3 nucleotides: TGTGCTAGTGGTTTGGGTGAGGCTCAGCCCCAGCATTTT. Protein: CASGLGEAQPQHF.

J is TRBJ2-4 and V is TRBV19, with a weak D call TRBD1 (5 bases). The CDR3 is 15 residues long. Germline V CDR1 and CDR2: LNHDA, SQIVND (reference sequence). Trimming left V 5 bases short and J 0 bases short, with 11 bases between. This chain's CDR3 is CASSGAGIAKNIQYF. As DNA, the CDR3 is TGTGCCAGTAGTGGGGCAGGGATAGCCAAAAACATTCAGTACTTC.

The CDR3 reads CASSYTGSNTEAFF. CDR3 DNA: TGTGCCAGCAGTTATACCGGTTCTAACACTGAAGCTTTCTTT. This rearrangement joins TRBV6-6 to TRBJ1-1; D uncertain. V was clipped by 3 bases and J by 2 bases, with 10 bases between them. The CDR3 is 14 amino acids. The germline CDR1 and CDR2 sequences are MNHNY and SVGAGI (reference sequence).

The chain carries TRBV7-9 and TRBJ2-5; 12 bases are shared with TRBD1. Germline-derived CDR1 and CDR2 are SEHNR and FQNEAQ (reference sequence). V shed 8 bases and J 5 bases; nucleotides not matched to a gene: 3. CDR3 size: 13 residues. CDR3 in amino acids: CASGTGGLETQYF. The CDR3, as DNA: TGTGCCAGCGGGACAGGGGGCTTGGAGACCCAGTACTTC.

This clone was observed a few times. The rearrangement links TRBV19 to TRBJ2-7; D unclear. The CDR3 is made up of 13 amino acids. V lost 2 bases, J lost 1 base, and 6 bases lay in between. Germline lookup yields CDR1 LNHDA and CDR2 SQIVND (reference sequence). The CDR3: CASSISRSYEQYF. The CDR3 region has the DNA TGTGCCAGTAGTATATCCAGGTCCTACGAGCAGTACTTC.

CDR3 DNA: TGCGCCTCAACCCCCAAGGGGCACGGCACTGAAGCTTTCTTT. Amino acid sequence: CASTPKGHGTEAFF. The chain couples TRBV5-1 to TRBJ1-1; D might be TRBD1 (5 bases). The germline V gene encodes CDR1 SGHRS and CDR2 YFSETQ. The CDR3 has 14 residues. Trimming took 10 bases from V and 4 from J, leaving 20 bases between them.

The rearrangement joins TRBV3-1 (or the pseudogene TRBV3-2) to TRBJ1-5, with D uncertain. This CDR3 comprises 15 residues. Germline-derived CDR1 and CDR2 are LGHDT and YNNKEL (reference sequence). Trimming removed 1 base from V and 3 bases from J, with 10 bases in between. CDR3 in amino acids: CASSQGAGNNQPQHF. The CDR3 DNA sequence: TGTGCCAGCAGCCAAGGGGCCGGAAACAATCAGCCCCAGCATTTT.

V gene TRBV7-8 combines with J gene TRBJ2-1, with 8 positions matching TRBD1. V trimming: 2 bases; J trimming: 1 base; junction bases outside the gene matches: 4. The CDR3 is 16 residues long. Germline-derived CDR1 and CDR2 are SGHVS and FQNEAQ. The CDR3 loop reads CASSLNYRGSYNEQFF. The CDR3 DNA reads as TGTGCCAGCAGCTTAAACTACAGGGGGTCCTACAATGAGCAGTTCTTC.

CDR3 bases: TGTGCCATCAGTGAGTCGAATCTAGCCCAGCCCCAGCATTTT. It encodes CAISESNLAQPQHF. The chain employs TRBV10-3 and TRBJ1-5; D gene unclear. V was clipped by 0 bases and J by 7 bases, with 10 bases between them. The V gene's germline CDR1 is ENHRY and CDR2 SYGVKD. The CDR3 contains 14 residues.